This paragraph covers one TCR beta chain sequence. The antigen this receptor binds is unknown. Qualities for individual bases were not recorded, and no much larger clone is one base off. The data belong to a study of shared clonotypes between healthy human individuals (dated by TCRdb to about 2020). Background for the entire study: A couple of women and a few men aged 18 to 49 years were included in the cohort. For each donor, CD4 naive and CD4 memory were each run on three plates, CD8 naive on two plates, and CD8 memory on one plate. To estimate repertoire size and how much clonotypes are shared between individuals, the study performed deep sequencing of blood TCR repertoires from a handful of healthy adults. To increase sequencing depth and limit assay-specific biases, TCR repertoire library preparation and sequencing were carried out by different laboratories using diverse techniques. Between about 0.8 and 9.5 billion PBMCs per donor were obtained by leukapheresis. Beyond this particular receptor, the publication reports: Based on pairwise subsampling, the degree of clonotype sharing among donors was expected to be affected by sequencing depth. The small number of donors limited the genetic and exposure-history diversity represented. Rarefaction of sorted-subset datasets indicated incomplete sequencing despite the large sequencing depth. Larger estimated clonotype richness was generally found for naive subsets than for memory subsets. Sampling was limited to blood, and TCR repertoires in tissue likely differ from TCR repertoires in blood. Sharing across a few donors was observed for roughly 5.4% of naive CD4, less than 4% of naive CD8, over 2% of memory CD4, and over 0.3% of memory CD8 clonotypes. Compared with non-shared clonotypes, clonotypes shared by all four sorted-subset donors had higher generation probabilities.

TCR CDR3 regions were amplified from genomic DNA by multiplex PCR using the deep immunoSEQ assay. For each cell subset, the extracted genomic DNA was distributed evenly across all wells of several immunoSEQ 96-well plates, and each plate served as one replicate. For sorted subsets, approximately 200 ng of genomic DNA, equivalent to roughly 30,000 T cell genomes, went into each replicate PCR. Purified libraries were quantified with a Qubit 3.0 fluorometer, sized on a Bioanalyzer 2100, and re-quantified with the KAPA Library Quantification kit. Every immunoSEQ 96-well plate was sequenced on a dedicated single-read 150-cycle Illumina NextSeq 550 flow cell. In the source study's methods: The immunoSEQ output contained only junctional sequences without quality scores, so filtering could not match that applied to full-length reads. To assign V/J genes and CDR3, sequences were annotated using PyIR, a Python wrapper for IgBLAST v1.9, with IMGT germline references. Reads were filtered out if the reads had weak V/J assignments (E-value above 1e-6), no CDR3, stop codons, out-of-frame junctions, or ambiguous translated residues. V3J clonotypes were defined by identical inferred V gene, J gene, and CDR3 amino acid sequence. The percentage overlap between two repertoires was calculated by dividing the number of shared unique clonotypes by the size of the smaller repertoire. Repertoire richness was assessed with RTK rarefaction, the Chao1 estimator, and Recon v2.1 estimates of unobserved clonotypes. Generation probabilities were computed with OLGA for all TCRbeta clonotypes obtained by the gDNA method from four donors. Imported from immuneACCESS, the table was reduced by TCRdb to in-frame sequences with V and J called. These copies leave out some clones; in studies compared against another copy, an unresolved V gene accounts for under half, and the cause of the remainder is not known. That table gives V, J and clone size, and the DNA gave D and trimming. This sample comprises about 1.1 million clones, 70% to 85% of them detected only once. The ten largest clones capture about 0.89% of the sample.

Healthy HIV-negative adults with no recently reported acute infections or vaccinations were included as donors. Only Caucasian adults living in Nashville, Tennessee, USA were represented among the donors. CD4+ T cells were enriched through magnetic negative selection, after which naive cells were positively selected on CD45RA and the remaining negative fraction served as the memory subset. Blood was obtained by leukapheresis, after which PBMCs were separated by Ficoll-Histopaque density gradient centrifugation and cryopreserved in liquid nitrogen vapor phase. Analytical flow cytometry was used to check the purity and quantity of every magnetically sorted T cell population. Genomic DNA was isolated from every sorted fraction and measured by UV absorbance on a Nanodrop 2000c. The CDR3, cysteine through phenylalanine, is 15 amino acids long. Only the CDR3 DNA stays, 45 bases, in frame from base 1. For CDR1 and CDR2, the germline V gene lists MNHEY and SVGAGI. V is cut by 0 bases and J by 10 bases, and the space between the germline ends is 18 bases.

This chain is built from TRBV6-5 and TRBJ1-1, and perhaps TRBD1 as D gene, on 6 matching bases. The clonotype originates from a man aged 18 to 29 in good health. Some clones in this sample may be carry-over from other donors' samples. The sequenced sample was memory CD4+ T cells from PBMCs. Taken with the paper, the label for cell subset or site translates to: CD45RA-negative fraction. This receptor has the CDR3 CASSYSTGARATAFF. Here is the DNA: TGTGCCAGCAGTTACTCGACGGGGGCCCGCGCGACAGCTTTCTTT.